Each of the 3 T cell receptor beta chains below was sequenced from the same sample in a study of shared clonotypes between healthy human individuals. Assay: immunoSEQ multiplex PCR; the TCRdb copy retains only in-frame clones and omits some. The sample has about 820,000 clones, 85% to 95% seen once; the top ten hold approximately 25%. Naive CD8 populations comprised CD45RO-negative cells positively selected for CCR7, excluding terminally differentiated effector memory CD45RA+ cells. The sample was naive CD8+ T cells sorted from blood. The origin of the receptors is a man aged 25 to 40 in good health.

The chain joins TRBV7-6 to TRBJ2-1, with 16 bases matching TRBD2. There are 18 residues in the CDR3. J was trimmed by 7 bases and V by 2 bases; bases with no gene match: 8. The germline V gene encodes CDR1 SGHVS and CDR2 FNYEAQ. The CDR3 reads CASSLSVGLAGGPNEQFF. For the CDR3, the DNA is TGTGCCAGCAGCTTAAGTGTGGGACTAGCGGGAGGGCCGAATGAGCAGTTCTTC. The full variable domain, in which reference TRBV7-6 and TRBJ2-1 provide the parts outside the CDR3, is GAGVSQSPRYKVTKRGQDVALRCDPISGHVSLYWYRQALGQGPEFLTYFNYEAQQDKSGLPNDRFSAERPEGSISTLTIQRTEQRDSAMYRCASSLSVGLAGGPNEQFFGPGTRLTVL.

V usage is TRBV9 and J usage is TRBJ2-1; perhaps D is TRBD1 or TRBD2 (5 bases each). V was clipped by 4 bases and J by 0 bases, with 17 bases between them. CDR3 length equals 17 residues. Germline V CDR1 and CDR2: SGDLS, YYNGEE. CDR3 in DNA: TGTGCCAGCAGCCCTAGTGGGACCTCTTCCTCCTACAATGAGCAGTTCTTC. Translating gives CASSPSGTSSSYNEQFF.

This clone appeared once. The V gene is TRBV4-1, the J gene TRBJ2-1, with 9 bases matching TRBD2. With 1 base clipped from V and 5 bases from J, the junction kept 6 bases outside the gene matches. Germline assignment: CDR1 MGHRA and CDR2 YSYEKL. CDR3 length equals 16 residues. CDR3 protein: CASSQAGLASHNEQFF. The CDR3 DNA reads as TGCGCCAGCAGCCAAGCCGGACTAGCGTCCCACAATGAGCAGTTCTTC.